These T cell receptor beta chains were read from a single sample in a study of early T cells in non-severe SARS-CoV-2 infection. TCRdb reprocessed the 5' RACE reads via MiXCR and lists one record per CDR3 protein. The sample has around 60,000 distinct CDR3 sequences; roughly 18% are singletons. Material: whole blood, obtained at baseline. The receptors stem from an adult who was a healthcare worker with PCR-confirmed SARS-CoV-2 infection or an uninfected control (not recorded which). Both conserved end residues are part of each CDR3. The D gene is left open where the match is weak. Rows give clone size only sometimes, using once, few, many, or a class for an expanded clone.

TGTGCCAGCCGGGCTAGCGGGAGTAAGCATGAGCAGTTCTTC	CASRASGSKHEQFF	TRBV6-2/TRBV6-3	TRBJ2-1	TRBD2	NA
TGTGCTAGTGGTTTGGTCCGGGGGGCGTACAATGAGCAGTTCTTC	CASGLVRGAYNEQFF	TRBV12-5	TRBJ2-1	NA	few
TGTGCCAGCAGTAAGGGACTTTACAATCAGCCCCAGCATTTT	CASSKGLYNQPQHF	TRBV12-3/TRBV12-4	TRBJ1-5	NA	once
TGTGCCAGCAGTTCGGACAGGGGCGATAATGAAAAACTGTTTTTT	CASSSDRGDNEKLFF	TRBV6-5	TRBJ1-4	TRBD1	NA
TGTGCCACCAGCAGAGATCCCGACAGGGTCGACGAGCAGTACTTC	CATSRDPDRVDEQYF	TRBV15	TRBJ2-7	TRBD1	NA
TGTGCCATCAGACAGAGTGGAGAGACCCAGTACTTC	CAIRQSGETQYF	TRBV10-3	TRBJ2-5	NA	NA
TGTGCCAGCAGTTACGGAGGGGAAATCGAGCAGTACTTC	CASSYGGEIEQYF	TRBV6-6	TRBJ2-7	NA	once
TGTGCCAGCTCACCTTGGCCCACCGGGGAGCTGTTTTTT	CASSPWPTGELFF	TRBV18	TRBJ2-2	NA	NA
TGTGCCAGCAGCTCTGACTCTCAGCGCACAGATACGCAGTATTTT	CASSSDSQRTDTQYF	TRBV11-2	TRBJ2-3	NA	few
TGTGCCAGCAGCCGAGGGACAGGGAGTTTCTACGAGCAGTACTTC	CASSRGTGSFYEQYF	TRBV7-2	TRBJ2-7	TRBD1	few
TGTGCCAGCAGCTCCCCTAAGGGCAGGGGTGCCTACGAGCAGTACTTC	CASSSPKGRGAYEQYF	TRBV11-1	TRBJ2-7	NA	few
TGCAGTGCTAGAGCCCTTAGACTAGCAGGGGAGCAGTACTTC	CSARALRLAGEQYF	TRBV20-1	TRBJ2-7	TRBD2	few
TGCAGCGTTGCTTCAGCAGACAACTCCTACAATGAGCAGTTCTTC	CSVASADNSYNEQFF	TRBV29-1	TRBJ2-1	NA	many
TGTGCCAGTAGTATGGGACTAGCGGGAATCCAAGAGACCCAGTACTTC	CASSMGLAGIQETQYF	TRBV19	TRBJ2-5	TRBD2	many